Listed below are T cell receptor beta chains from one sample, sequenced in a study of T cell repertoires in cytomegalovirus infection. These TCRs' antigens remain unknown. TCRdb called the reads again in MiXCR, with one record for every CDR3 protein. This table holds approximately 730,000 distinct CDR3 sequences, roughly 36% found once. The sample consisted of cultured PBMCs, taken from culture after CMV antigen stimulation. The receptors were sampled from a human donor in good health (CMV status not recorded). Some clones in this sample may be carry-over from other donors' samples. Each CDR3 is given with its conserved first and last residue. Each record gives: J gene, D gene, V gene, clone size, CDR3 DNA, CDR3 protein. The D gene is left open where the match is weak. For some rows the clone size is stated as once, few or many, or as a class when expanded; others skip it.

j_call: TRBJ1-1; d_call: TRBD1; v_call: TRBV7-6; clone_size: .; cdr3_nt: TGTGCCAGCAGATTGGACAGGGGGACTTACACTGAAGCTTTCTTT; cdr3_aa: CASRLDRGTYTEAFF
j_call: TRBJ2-3; d_call: TRBD2; v_call: TRBV7-6; clone_size: few; cdr3_nt: TGTGCCAGCAGCCCACTCCCCCTAACTAGCGGGAGGGTTCGCGACACGCAGTATTTT; cdr3_aa: CASSPLPLTSGRVRDTQYF
j_call: TRBJ2-7; d_call: TRBD1; v_call: TRBV28; clone_size: .; cdr3_nt: TGTGCCAGCAGTTTTAGGGACAGGGGGCCAGGGGAGCAGTACTTC; cdr3_aa: CASSFRDRGPGEQYF
j_call: TRBJ1-1; d_call: TRBD1; v_call: TRBV28; clone_size: many; cdr3_nt: TGTGCCAGCAGCGAAGGGGGCCGCACTGAAGCTTTCTTT; cdr3_aa: CASSEGGRTEAFF
j_call: TRBJ2-5; d_call: TRBD2; v_call: TRBV28; clone_size: .; cdr3_nt: TGTGCCAGCAACGAAGCGGGGGGATCAGAGACCCAGTACTTC; cdr3_aa: CASNEAGGSETQYF
j_call: TRBJ2-1; d_call: .; v_call: TRBV7-8; clone_size: few; cdr3_nt: TGTGCCAGCAGTCCCAGGCGGGGTAACAATGAGCAGTTCTTC; cdr3_aa: CASSPRRGNNEQFF
j_call: TRBJ1-2; d_call: TRBD1; v_call: TRBV7-2; clone_size: .; cdr3_nt: TGTGCCAGCAGCTTTGACAGGGGGCGGCATGGCTACACCTTC; cdr3_aa: CASSFDRGRHGYTF
j_call: TRBJ1-4; d_call: TRBD1; v_call: TRBV12-3/TRBV12-4; clone_size: once; cdr3_nt: TGTGCCAGCAGTTATATACAGGGGCGGAATGAAAAACTGTTTTTT; cdr3_aa: CASSYIQGRNEKLFF
j_call: TRBJ2-3; d_call: .; v_call: TRBV7-2; clone_size: .; cdr3_nt: TGTGCCAGCAGGACCCCCCACGGGACGATGGCAGATACGCAGTATTTT; cdr3_aa: CASRTPHGTMADTQYF
j_call: TRBJ2-2; d_call: TRBD2; v_call: TRBV7-2; clone_size: many; cdr3_nt: TGTGCCAGCAGCTTAGTCGGGACTAGCTTCGCCGGGGAGCTGTTTTTT; cdr3_aa: CASSLVGTSFAGELFF
j_call: TRBJ1-6; d_call: TRBD1; v_call: TRBV10-3; clone_size: .; cdr3_nt: TGTGCCATCAGCGGACAGGTCAATTCACCCCTCCACTTT; cdr3_aa: CAISGQVNSPLHF
j_call: TRBJ2-7; d_call: .; v_call: TRBV6-2/TRBV6-3; clone_size: .; cdr3_nt: TGTGCCAGCAGAAGGCCGCTGTACGAGCAGTACTTC; cdr3_aa: CASRRPLYEQYF
j_call: TRBJ2-1; d_call: .; v_call: TRBV7-2; clone_size: .; cdr3_nt: TGTGCCAGCAGCGCGCAGCGGTACAATGAGCAGTTCTTC; cdr3_aa: CASSAQRYNEQFF
j_call: TRBJ1-4; d_call: .; v_call: TRBV7-2; clone_size: many; cdr3_nt: TGTGCCAGCAGCTTAGTGAGGGAAGATAAACTGTTTTTT; cdr3_aa: CASSLVREDKLFF
j_call: TRBJ2-1; d_call: .; v_call: TRBV7-2; clone_size: many; cdr3_nt: TGTGCCAGCAGCTTTATGAACCTTCCAGGCGATGAGCAGTTCTTC; cdr3_aa: CASSFMNLPGDEQFF
j_call: TRBJ2-2; d_call: TRBD1; v_call: TRBV12-3/TRBV12-4; clone_size: few; cdr3_nt: TGTGCCAGCAGGAGGACAGGGACCGGGGAGCTGTTTTTT; cdr3_aa: CASRRTGTGELFF
j_call: TRBJ2-3; d_call: .; v_call: TRBV20-1; clone_size: .; cdr3_nt: TGCAGTGCTAGCTTGAACCCCGGGGCACATACGCAGTATTTT; cdr3_aa: CSASLNPGAHTQYF
j_call: TRBJ1-6; d_call: .; v_call: TRBV6-1; clone_size: few; cdr3_nt: TGTGCCAGCAGTCGGGGGAAAAATTCACCCCTCCACTTT; cdr3_aa: CASSRGKNSPLHF
j_call: TRBJ2-1; d_call: TRBD1; v_call: TRBV6-1; clone_size: few; cdr3_nt: TGTGCCAGCAGGAAACAAGACAGGGGACATGAGCAGTTCTTC; cdr3_aa: CASRKQDRGHEQFF
j_call: TRBJ2-5; d_call: .; v_call: TRBV7-2; clone_size: many; cdr3_nt: TGTGCCAGCAGCTTCGACTCCCGTCAAGAGACCCAGTACTTC; cdr3_aa: CASSFDSRQETQYF
j_call: TRBJ2-1; d_call: TRBD2; v_call: TRBV28; clone_size: .; cdr3_nt: TGTGCCAGCAGACCGGGACTAGCGGGGGGGTATGAGCAGTTCTTC; cdr3_aa: CASRPGLAGGYEQFF
j_call: TRBJ2-5; d_call: .; v_call: TRBV6-1; clone_size: few; cdr3_nt: TGTGCCAGCAGTCTCCCCGGCGCACGGGCCCAGTACTTC; cdr3_aa: CASSLPGARAQYF
j_call: TRBJ2-5; d_call: TRBD2; v_call: TRBV7-2; clone_size: few; cdr3_nt: TGTGCCAGCAGCTTACTACTAGCGGGAGTAGAGGGCGGAGAGACCCAGTACTTC; cdr3_aa: CASSLLLAGVEGGETQYF
j_call: TRBJ2-1; d_call: TRBD2; v_call: TRBV7-6; clone_size: .; cdr3_nt: TGTGCCAGCAGCCTTGGACTAGCTCACTACAATGAGCAGTTCTTC; cdr3_aa: CASSLGLAHYNEQFF
j_call: TRBJ1-1; d_call: TRBD1; v_call: TRBV6-1; clone_size: few; cdr3_nt: TGTGCCAGCAGTGGGGGACAGAGATACACTCCAGAATCCTTCACTGAAGCTTTCTTT; cdr3_aa: CASSGGQRYTPESFTEAFF
j_call: TRBJ2-2; d_call: .; v_call: TRBV27; clone_size: .; cdr3_nt: TGTGCCAGCAGACCCGCCGGGCGGGGGCGCACCGGGGAGCTGTTTTTT; cdr3_aa: CASRPAGRGRTGELFF
j_call: TRBJ2-3; d_call: .; v_call: TRBV6-6; clone_size: .; cdr3_nt: TGTGCCACGAGGTGGGCGGTAGACACAGATACGCAGTATTTT; cdr3_aa: CATRWAVDTDTQYF
j_call: TRBJ2-5; d_call: .; v_call: TRBV7-2; clone_size: many; cdr3_nt: TGTGCCAGCAGCTTAGTGGGATACCGTGGAGAGACCCAGTACTTC; cdr3_aa: CASSLVGYRGETQYF
j_call: TRBJ1-1; d_call: .; v_call: TRBV28; clone_size: .; cdr3_nt: TGTGCCAGCAGTTCGGGACTCCCCGAGGTTGAAGCTTTCTTT; cdr3_aa: CASSSGLPEVEAFF
j_call: TRBJ1-2; d_call: .; v_call: TRBV5-6; clone_size: .; cdr3_nt: TGTGCCAGCAGCTTGAGCAGGGATACTAACTATGGCTACACCTTC; cdr3_aa: CASSLSRDTNYGYTF
j_call: TRBJ2-2; d_call: TRBD2; v_call: TRBV6-2/TRBV6-3; clone_size: .; cdr3_nt: TGTGCCAGCAAGCGGGAGTCGAACACCGGGGAGCTGTTTTTT; cdr3_aa: CASKRESNTGELFF
j_call: TRBJ1-4; d_call: .; v_call: TRBV7-2; clone_size: many; cdr3_nt: TGTGCCAGCAGCTTAGGATCTAATGAAAAACTGTTTTTT; cdr3_aa: CASSLGSNEKLFF
j_call: TRBJ2-1; d_call: TRBD1; v_call: TRBV19; clone_size: few; cdr3_nt: TGTGCCAGTAGTATGGACAGGGACAATGAGCAGTTCTTC; cdr3_aa: CASSMDRDNEQFF
j_call: TRBJ1-4; d_call: .; v_call: TRBV6-6; clone_size: .; cdr3_nt: TGTGCCAGCTATTCCCGCGTCAACAGGGATGAAAAACTGTTTTTT; cdr3_aa: CASYSRVNRDEKLFF
j_call: TRBJ2-7; d_call: TRBD1; v_call: TRBV20-1; clone_size: .; cdr3_nt: TGTAGTGCGTCGGGGACAGGTAGGACCTACGAGCAGTACTTC; cdr3_aa: CSASGTGRTYEQYF
j_call: TRBJ1-2; d_call: .; v_call: TRBV7-2; clone_size: few; cdr3_nt: TGTGCCAGCAGCTCGGAATTGGGGGTTTATGGCTACACCTTC; cdr3_aa: CASSSELGVYGYTF
j_call: TRBJ1-5; d_call: .; v_call: TRBV7-8; clone_size: many; cdr3_nt: TGTGCCAGCAGCTTAAGTAGGACCTTCAAAGGCCAGCCCCAGCATTTT; cdr3_aa: CASSLSRTFKGQPQHF
j_call: TRBJ1-5; d_call: TRBD1; v_call: TRBV6-1; clone_size: .; cdr3_nt: TGTGCCAGCAGCCAAAGACAGGGCTGGAATCAGCCCCAGCATTTT; cdr3_aa: CASSQRQGWNQPQHF
j_call: TRBJ1-2; d_call: TRBD1; v_call: TRBV7-2; clone_size: many; cdr3_nt: TGTGCCAGCAGCTTAGTGGACAGGGACTATGGCTACACCTTC; cdr3_aa: CASSLVDRDYGYTF
j_call: TRBJ2-3; d_call: TRBD2; v_call: TRBV10-3; clone_size: few; cdr3_nt: TGTGCCATCAGTGAGGGGCTAGCGGCTACAGATACGCAGTATTTT; cdr3_aa: CAISEGLAATDTQYF
j_call: TRBJ1-4; d_call: .; v_call: TRBV5-4; clone_size: .; cdr3_nt: TGTGCCAGCAGCCCGGACGGCGGAGCTAATGAAAAACTGTTTTTT; cdr3_aa: CASSPDGGANEKLFF
j_call: TRBJ2-5; d_call: .; v_call: TRBV7-2; clone_size: .; cdr3_nt: TGTGCCAGCAGCTTAGCGGAGGGGTTGTTCGGGACCCAGTACTTC; cdr3_aa: CASSLAEGLFGTQYF
j_call: TRBJ1-2; d_call: .; v_call: TRBV12-3/TRBV12-4; clone_size: few; cdr3_nt: TGTGCCAGCACCCCCCGGGAGGGAGTTGGCTACACCTTC; cdr3_aa: CASTPREGVGYTF
j_call: TRBJ1-2; d_call: TRBD1; v_call: TRBV19; clone_size: .; cdr3_nt: TGTGCCAGTAGTATCCTGGACAGGGTAGTGAATGGCTACACCTTC; cdr3_aa: CASSILDRVVNGYTF
j_call: TRBJ1-5; d_call: .; v_call: TRBV7-4; clone_size: many; cdr3_nt: TGTGCCAGCAGCTTAGCGCGGGGGCAACAGCCCCAGCATTTT; cdr3_aa: CASSLARGQQPQHF
j_call: TRBJ1-1; d_call: .; v_call: TRBV7-2; clone_size: many; cdr3_nt: TGTGCCAGCAGCCGAGACCCGAACGCTGAAGCTTTCTTT; cdr3_aa: CASSRDPNAEAFF
j_call: TRBJ2-5; d_call: .; v_call: TRBV28; clone_size: .; cdr3_nt: TGTGCCAGCAGACCCTCGCCAGGAGAGACCCAGTACTTC; cdr3_aa: CASRPSPGETQYF
j_call: TRBJ1-2; d_call: .; v_call: TRBV11-2; clone_size: .; cdr3_nt: TGTGCCAGCAGCTTAGATAGAGAGGGCGGTGGCTACACCTTC; cdr3_aa: CASSLDREGGGYTF
j_call: TRBJ2-3; d_call: .; v_call: TRBV4-3; clone_size: few; cdr3_nt: TGCGCCAGCAGCCAAGGACATTCTAGCACAGATACGCAGTATTTT; cdr3_aa: CASSQGHSSTDTQYF
j_call: TRBJ1-3; d_call: TRBD1; v_call: TRBV7-2; clone_size: many; cdr3_nt: TGTGCCAGCAGCTTGGGACAGAACTCTGGAAACACCATATATTTT; cdr3_aa: CASSLGQNSGNTIYF
j_call: TRBJ2-3; d_call: TRBD2; v_call: TRBV10-3; clone_size: .; cdr3_nt: TGTGCCACCCTGACTAGCTCAGCAGATACGCAGTATTTT; cdr3_aa: CATLTSSADTQYF
j_call: TRBJ2-5; d_call: .; v_call: TRBV6-6; clone_size: few; cdr3_nt: TGTGCCAGCAGTTACTCCCTGAGAATCCAAGAGACCCAGTACTTC; cdr3_aa: CASSYSLRIQETQYF
j_call: TRBJ2-4; d_call: .; v_call: TRBV7-2; clone_size: many; cdr3_nt: TGTGCCAGCAGCTTGCGGGGCGGCATTCAGTACTTC; cdr3_aa: CASSLRGGIQYF
j_call: TRBJ2-7; d_call: TRBD2; v_call: TRBV15; clone_size: once; cdr3_nt: TGTGCCACCAGCAGAACCCACGGGGGAGGGAAAGCCTACGAGCAGTACTTC; cdr3_aa: CATSRTHGGGKAYEQYF